This TCR beta chain was recovered during a study of long-term antiretroviral therapy in people with HIV. Regarding the study as a whole: ART-treated samples gained diversity yet remained below transplant donor controls. Repertoires from HIV showed CDR3 length ranges narrower than those of controls.

V was trimmed by 3 bases and J by 7 bases, leaving 18 bases between them. This CDR3 spans 15 amino acids. CDR1 KGHSH and CDR2 LQKENI come from the germline V gene. Remarks on this clone: The antigen remains undetermined.

Researchers report immunoSEQ v3.0 was run at survey level. Sequencing aimed at roughly 35,000-55,000 T-cell genomes per sample. The protocol was immunoSEQ multiplex PCR, while the TCRdb copy is restricted to in-frame clones and leaves out a portion. The sample yields 30,000 to 50,000 clones, around 85% seen once. This chain links TRBV18 with TRBJ1-2; D gene ambiguous. This receptor was obtained from a woman aged 50 to 60 with HIV. The material was unsorted PBMCs, obtained 3.1 years after starting antiretroviral therapy. The CDR3 DNA reads as TGTGCCAGCTCACCGGAGAGGGTCGGTAGTTCTGGCTACACCTTC. Amino acids: CASSPERVGSSGYTF.